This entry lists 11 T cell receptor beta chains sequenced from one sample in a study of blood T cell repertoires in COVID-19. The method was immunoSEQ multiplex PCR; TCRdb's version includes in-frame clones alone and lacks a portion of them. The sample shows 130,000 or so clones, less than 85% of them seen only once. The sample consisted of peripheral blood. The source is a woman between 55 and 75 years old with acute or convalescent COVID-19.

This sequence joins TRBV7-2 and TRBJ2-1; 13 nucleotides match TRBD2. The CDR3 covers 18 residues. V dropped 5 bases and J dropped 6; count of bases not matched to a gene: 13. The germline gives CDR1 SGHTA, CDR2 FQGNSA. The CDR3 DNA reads TGTGCCAGCAGCCCCCTCGGTTCGGGGACTAGCGGGGCCAATGAGCAGTTCTTC. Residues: CASSPLGSGTSGANEQFF.

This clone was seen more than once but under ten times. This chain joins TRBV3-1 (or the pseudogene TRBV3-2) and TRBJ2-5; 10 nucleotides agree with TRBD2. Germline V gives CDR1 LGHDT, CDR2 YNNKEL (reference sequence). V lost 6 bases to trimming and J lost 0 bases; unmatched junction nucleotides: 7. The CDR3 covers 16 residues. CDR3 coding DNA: TGTGCCAGCAGGACTAGCGGGTTTAATCACCAAGAGACCCAGTACTTC. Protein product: CASRTSGFNHQETQYF.

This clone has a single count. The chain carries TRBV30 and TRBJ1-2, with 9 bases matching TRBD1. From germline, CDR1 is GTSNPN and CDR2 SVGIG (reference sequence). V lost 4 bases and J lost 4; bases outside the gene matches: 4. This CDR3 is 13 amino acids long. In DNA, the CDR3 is TGTGCCTGGACCAGGGACAGGGCCTATGGCTACACCTTC. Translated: CAWTRDRAYGYTF.

CDR3 nucleotides: TGTGCCAGCAGTGTCCATGGTTTGTCGGGGGAGACCCAGTACTTC. Its protein product is CASSVHGLSGETQYF. V gene TRBV2 combines with J gene TRBJ2-5; D possibly corresponds to TRBD2 (5 bases). The CDR3 is 15 residues long. With 4 bases removed from V and 5 bases from J, the gap between germline ends came to 17 bases. Germline CDR1 reads SNHLY; CDR2 reads FYNNEI.

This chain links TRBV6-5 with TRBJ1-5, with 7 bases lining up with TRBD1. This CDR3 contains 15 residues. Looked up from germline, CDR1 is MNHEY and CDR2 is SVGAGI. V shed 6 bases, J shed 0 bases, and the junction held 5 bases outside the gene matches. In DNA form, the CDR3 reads TGTGCCAGCAGGAGGGACAGCTATAGCAATCAGCCCCAGCATTTT. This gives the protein CASRRDSYSNQPQHF.

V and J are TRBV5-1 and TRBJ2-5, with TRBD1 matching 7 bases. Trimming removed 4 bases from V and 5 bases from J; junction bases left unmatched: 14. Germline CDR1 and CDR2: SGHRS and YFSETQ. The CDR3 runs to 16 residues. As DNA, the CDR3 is TGCGCCAGCAGCCAGCGCACACAGGGGACGGGTGAGACCCAGTACTTC. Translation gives CASSQRTQGTGETQYF.

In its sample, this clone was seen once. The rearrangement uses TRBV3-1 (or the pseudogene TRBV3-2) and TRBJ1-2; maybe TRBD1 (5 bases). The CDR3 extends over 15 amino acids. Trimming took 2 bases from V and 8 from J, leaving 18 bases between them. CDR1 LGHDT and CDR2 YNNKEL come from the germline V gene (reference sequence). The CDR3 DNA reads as TGTGCCAGCAGCCAAAAACAGGCCCAGCCAGGAGGCTACACCTTC. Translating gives CASSQKQAQPGGYTF.

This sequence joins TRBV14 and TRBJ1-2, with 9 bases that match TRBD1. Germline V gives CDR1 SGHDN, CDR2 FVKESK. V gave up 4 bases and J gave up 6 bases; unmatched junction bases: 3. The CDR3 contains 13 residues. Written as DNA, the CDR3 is TGTGCCAGCAGCCCCCGGACAGGGGATGGCTACACCTTC. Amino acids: CASSPRTGDGYTF.

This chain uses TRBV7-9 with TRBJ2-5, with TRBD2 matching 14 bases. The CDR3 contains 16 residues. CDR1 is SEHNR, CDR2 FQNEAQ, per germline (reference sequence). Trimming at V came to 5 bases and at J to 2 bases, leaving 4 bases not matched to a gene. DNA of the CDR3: TGTGCCAGCAGCCCCGGACTAGCGGGGGGTCAAGAGACCCAGTACTTC. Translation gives CASSPGLAGGQETQYF.

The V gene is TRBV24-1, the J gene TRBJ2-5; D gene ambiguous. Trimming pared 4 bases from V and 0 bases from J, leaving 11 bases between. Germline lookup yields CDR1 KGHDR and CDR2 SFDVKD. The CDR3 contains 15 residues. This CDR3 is CATSDPTVYQETQYF. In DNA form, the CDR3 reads TGTGCCACCAGTGACCCGACTGTGTACCAAGAGACCCAGTACTTC.

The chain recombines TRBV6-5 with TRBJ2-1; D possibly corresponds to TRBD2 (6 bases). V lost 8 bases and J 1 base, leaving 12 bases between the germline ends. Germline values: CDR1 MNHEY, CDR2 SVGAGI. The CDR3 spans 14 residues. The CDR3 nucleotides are TGTGCCAGCTCGCCTCTAGCGTCCTACAATGAGCAGTTCTTC. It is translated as CASSPLASYNEQFF.